Described below is a single T cell receptor beta chain sequence and its context. Only in-frame clones appear in the TCRdb table, and some are missing; sequencing was by immunoSEQ multiplex PCR. The sample carries 60,000 to 70,000 clones, approximately 92% recorded once. Germline V lookup: CDR1 MDHEN, CDR2 SYDVKM. CDR3 length: 16 amino acids. With 8 bases removed from V and 0 bases from J, the gap between germline ends came to 20 bases. This entry is derived from a study of T cell changes during pregnancy in multiple sclerosis. The source was peripheral blood, collected in the second trimester of pregnancy. This chain uses TRBV28 with TRBJ2-7, with TRBD1 as a possible D gene (6 bases). This TCR was sampled from a female donor in good health, enrolled as a control in a pregnancy study. This CDR3 reads CASLQGGHHNSYEQYF. In DNA form, the CDR3 reads TGTGCCAGCCTCCAAGGGGGTCATCACAACTCCTACGAGCAGTACTTC.